This is a list of T cell receptor beta chains from one sample in a study of memory CD4+ T cells and cytomegalovirus serostatus. Assay used: immunoSEQ multiplex PCR; TCRdb lists only in-frame clones, some missing. The sample lists approximately 44,000 clones, less than 80% occurring once. Input material: memory CD4+ T cells from blood. The receptors stem from an adult in good health and CMV-seronegative. Both conserved end residues are part of each CDR3. D genes are given only for firm matches. Clone size is stated in some rows and not others, as once, few, many or a class when expanded.

j_call clone_size v_call d_call cdr3_aa cdr3_nt
TRBJ1-5 few TRBV7-2 - CASSSGNQPQHF TGTGCCAGCAGCTCAGGCAATCAGCCCCAGCATTTT
TRBJ2-7 few TRBV5-1 TRBD1 CASSKGQGDEQYF TGCGCCAGCAGCAAGGGACAGGGGGACGAGCAGTACTTC
TRBJ2-2 - TRBV5-1 - CASSLGPGTPNTGELFF TGCGCCAGCAGCTTGGGGCCCGGGACACCGAACACCGGGGAGCTGTTTTTT
TRBJ2-5 medium-sized TRBV2 - CASILDGQETQYF -
TRBJ1-1 - TRBV19 - CASIAGTEAFF TGTGCCAGTATAGCGGGGACTGAAGCTTTCTTT
TRBJ2-3 once TRBV19 TRBD2 CASRKAGAQYF TGTGCCAGTCGGAAAGCGGGAGCGCAGTATTTT
TRBJ2-3 - TRBV7-2 TRBD2 CASSPPSRAGGGGTQYF TGTGCCAGCAGCCCCCCGTCTCGAGCGGGGGGGGGAGGTACGCAGTATTTT
TRBJ2-3 - TRBV2 - CASSRGPWDTQYF TGTGCCAGCAGTCGGGGGCCTTGGGATACGCAGTATTTT
TRBJ1-1 - TRBV6-1 TRBD1 CASSEATLTPGQLSFF TGTGCCAGCAGTGAAGCGACTCTCACTCCGGGACAGTTATCTTTCTTT
TRBJ2-2 - TRBV28 - CASSPSTGGTGELFF TGTGCCAGCAGTCCCTCGACTGGAGGGACCGGGGAGCTGTTTTTT
TRBJ2-2 - TRBV15 TRBD2 CATSSDSGRLTGELFF TGTGCCACCAGCAGCGATAGCGGGAGATTAACCGGGGAGCTGTTTTTT
TRBJ1-4 - TRBV7-2 TRBD1 CASSPPGQGREKLFF TGTGCCAGCAGCCCTCCAGGACAGGGACGTGAAAAACTGTTTTTT
TRBJ2-3 - TRBV11-2 - CASSLVYGDTQYF TGTGCCAGCAGCTTAGTATATGGAGATACGCAGTATTTT
TRBJ2-7 few TRBV15 - CATSPKMTGSYEQYF TGTGCCACCAGCCCTAAAATGACAGGCTCCTACGAGCAGTACTTC
TRBJ1-1 - TRBV5-1 - CASKVEGNLNTEAFF TGCGCCAGCAAGGTCGAAGGAAACCTGAACACTGAAGCTTTCTTT
TRBJ2-2 - TRBV28 - CASRDTGELFF TGTGCCAGCCGAGACACCGGGGAGCTGTTTTTT
TRBJ1-4 - TRBV7-2 - CASSLGWQDGEKLFF TGTGCCAGCAGCTTAGGCTGGCAGGATGGCGAAAAACTGTTTTTT
TRBJ1-5 - TRBV19 - CASSMGQGIGPQHF TGTGCCAGTAGTATGGGGCAGGGAATTGGACCCCAGCATTTT
TRBJ2-7 - TRBV16 TRBD2 CASSQLGAGEQYF TGTGCCAGCAGCCAATTGGGAGCGGGGGAGCAGTACTTC
TRBJ2-7 - TRBV5-1 TRBD2 CASSLLGGSLSYEQYF TGCGCCAGCAGCTTGCTCGGCGGGAGTCTATCCTACGAGCAGTACTTC